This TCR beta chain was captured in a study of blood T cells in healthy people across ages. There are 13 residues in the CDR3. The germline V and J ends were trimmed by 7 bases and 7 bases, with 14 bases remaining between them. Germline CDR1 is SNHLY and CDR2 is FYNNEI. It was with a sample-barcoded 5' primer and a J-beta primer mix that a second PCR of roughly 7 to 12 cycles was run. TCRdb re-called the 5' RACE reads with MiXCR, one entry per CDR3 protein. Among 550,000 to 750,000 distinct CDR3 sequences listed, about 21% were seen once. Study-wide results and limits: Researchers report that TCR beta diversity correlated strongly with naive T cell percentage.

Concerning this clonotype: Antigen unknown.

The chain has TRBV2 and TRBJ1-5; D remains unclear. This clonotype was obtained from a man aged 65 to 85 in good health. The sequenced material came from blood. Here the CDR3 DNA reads TGTGCCAGCACCGGACGAGTTCTACAGCCCCAGCATTTT. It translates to CASTGRVLQPQHF.